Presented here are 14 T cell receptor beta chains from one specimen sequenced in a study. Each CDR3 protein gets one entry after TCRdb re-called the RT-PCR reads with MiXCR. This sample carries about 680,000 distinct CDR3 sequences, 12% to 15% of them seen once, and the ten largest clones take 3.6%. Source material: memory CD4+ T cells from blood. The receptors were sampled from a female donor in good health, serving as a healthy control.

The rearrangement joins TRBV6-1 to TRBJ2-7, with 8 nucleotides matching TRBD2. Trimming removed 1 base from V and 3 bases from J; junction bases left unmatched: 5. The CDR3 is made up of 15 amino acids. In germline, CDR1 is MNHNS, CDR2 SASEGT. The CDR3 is CASSEVLAGLYEQYF. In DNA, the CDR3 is TGTGCCAGCAGTGAAGTTCTAGCGGGCCTCTACGAGCAGTACTTC.

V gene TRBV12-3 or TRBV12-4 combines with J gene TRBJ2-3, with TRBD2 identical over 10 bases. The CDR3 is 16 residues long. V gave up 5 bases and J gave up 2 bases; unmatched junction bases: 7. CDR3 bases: TGTGCCAGCAGTCCCCATAGCGGGGGGCCCACAGATACGCAGTATTTT. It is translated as CASSPHSGGPTDTQYF.

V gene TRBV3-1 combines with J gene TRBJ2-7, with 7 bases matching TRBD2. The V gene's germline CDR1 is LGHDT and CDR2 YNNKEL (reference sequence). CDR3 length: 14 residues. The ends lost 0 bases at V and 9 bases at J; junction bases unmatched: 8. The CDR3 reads CASSQEAGDFAQYF. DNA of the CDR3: TGTGCCAGCAGCCAAGAGGCGGGGGATTTTGCGCAGTACTTC.

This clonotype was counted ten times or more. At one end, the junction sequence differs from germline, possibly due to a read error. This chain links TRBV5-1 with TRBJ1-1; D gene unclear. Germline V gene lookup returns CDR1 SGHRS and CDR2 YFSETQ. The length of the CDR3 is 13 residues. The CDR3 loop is CASSPDGNTEAFF. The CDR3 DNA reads TGTGCCAGCAGCCCGGACGGAAACACTGAAGCTTTCTTT.

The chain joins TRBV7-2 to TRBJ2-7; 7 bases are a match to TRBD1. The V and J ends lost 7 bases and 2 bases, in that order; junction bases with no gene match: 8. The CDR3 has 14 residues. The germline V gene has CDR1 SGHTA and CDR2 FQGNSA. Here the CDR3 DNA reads TGTGCCAGCAACTATGCGACAGGGACCTACGAGCAGTACTTC. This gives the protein CASNYATGTYEQYF.

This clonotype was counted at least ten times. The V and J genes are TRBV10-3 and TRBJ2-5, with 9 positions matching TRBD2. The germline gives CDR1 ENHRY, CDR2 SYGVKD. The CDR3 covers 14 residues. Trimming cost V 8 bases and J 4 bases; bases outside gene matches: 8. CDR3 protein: CAIGRAGGGETQYF. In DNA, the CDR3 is TGTGCCATCGGTAGAGCGGGAGGAGGAGAGACCCAGTACTTC.

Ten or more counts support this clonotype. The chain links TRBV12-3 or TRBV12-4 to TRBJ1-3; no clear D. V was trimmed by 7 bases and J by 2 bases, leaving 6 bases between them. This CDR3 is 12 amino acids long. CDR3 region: CASMGTGNTIYF. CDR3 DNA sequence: TGTGCCAGCATGGGGACTGGAAACACCATATATTTT.

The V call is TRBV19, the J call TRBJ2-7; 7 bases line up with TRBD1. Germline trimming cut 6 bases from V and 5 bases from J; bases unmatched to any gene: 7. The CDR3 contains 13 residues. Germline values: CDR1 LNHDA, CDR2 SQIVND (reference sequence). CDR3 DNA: TGTGCCAGTAGGGGGACCGACAGGGACGAGCAGTACTTC. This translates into CASRGTDRDEQYF.

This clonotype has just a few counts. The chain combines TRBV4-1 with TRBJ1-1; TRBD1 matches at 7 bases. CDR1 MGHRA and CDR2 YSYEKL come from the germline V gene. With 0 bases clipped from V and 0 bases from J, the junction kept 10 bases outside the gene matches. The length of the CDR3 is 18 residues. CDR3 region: CASSQDGPGQNLNTEAFF. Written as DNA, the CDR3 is TGCGCCAGCAGCCAAGATGGGCCGGGACAGAACTTGAACACTGAAGCTTTCTTT.

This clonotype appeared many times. Here the CDR3 DNA reads TGCAGTGCCAGGGGCGGGGGCTCCTACGAGCAGTACTTC. The encoded protein is CSARGGGSYEQYF. V usage is TRBV20-1 and J usage is TRBJ2-7; TRBD2 is a possible D gene (7 bases). The V end was cut by 6 bases, the J end by 0 bases, with 12 bases between. CDR1 and CDR2 (germline): DFQATT, SNEGSKA (reference sequence). The CDR3 contains 13 residues.

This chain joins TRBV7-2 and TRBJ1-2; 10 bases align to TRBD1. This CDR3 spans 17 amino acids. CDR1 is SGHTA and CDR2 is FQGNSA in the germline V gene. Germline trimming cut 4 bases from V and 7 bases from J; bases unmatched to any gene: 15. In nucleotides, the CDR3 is TGTGCCAGCAGCTACGAGAGGACAGGGGGGGGCCCTCTTGGCTACACCTTC. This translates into CASSYERTGGGPLGYTF.

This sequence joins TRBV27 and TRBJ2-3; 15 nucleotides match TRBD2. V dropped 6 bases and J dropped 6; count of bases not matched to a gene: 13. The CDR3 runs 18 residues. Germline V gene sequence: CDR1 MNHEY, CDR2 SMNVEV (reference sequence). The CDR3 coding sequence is TGTGCCAGCAGCACCACCCCCGGACTAGCGGGAGGGTTGGATACGCAGTATTTT. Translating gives CASSTTPGLAGGLDTQYF.

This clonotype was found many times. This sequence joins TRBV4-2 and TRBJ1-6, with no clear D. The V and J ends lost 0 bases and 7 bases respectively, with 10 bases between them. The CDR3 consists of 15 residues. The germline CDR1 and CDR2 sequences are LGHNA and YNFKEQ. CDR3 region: CASSQERAANSPLHF. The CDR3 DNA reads TGTGCCAGCAGCCAAGAAAGGGCAGCAAATTCACCCCTCCACTTT.

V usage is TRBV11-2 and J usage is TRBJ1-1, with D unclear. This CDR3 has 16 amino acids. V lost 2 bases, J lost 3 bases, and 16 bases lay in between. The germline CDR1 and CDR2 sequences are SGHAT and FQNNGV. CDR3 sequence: CASSLFILGGHTEAFF. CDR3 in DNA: TGTGCCAGCAGCTTATTTATTCTTGGCGGGCACACTGAAGCTTTCTTT.